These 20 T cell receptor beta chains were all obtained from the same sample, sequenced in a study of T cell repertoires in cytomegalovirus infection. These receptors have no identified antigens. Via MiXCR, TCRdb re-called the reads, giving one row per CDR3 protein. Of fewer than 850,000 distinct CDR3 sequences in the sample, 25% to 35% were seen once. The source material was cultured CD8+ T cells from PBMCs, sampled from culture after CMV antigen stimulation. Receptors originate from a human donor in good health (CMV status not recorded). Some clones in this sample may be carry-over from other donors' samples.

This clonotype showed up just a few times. CDR3 nucleotide sequence: TGTGCCAGCAGCTTAAGTGGAAGGGGAGCTTTCTTT. Translated: CASSLSGRGAFF. V usage is TRBV7-8 and J usage is TRBJ1-1; D perhaps matches TRBD1 (5 bases). Germline V gene data show CDR1 as SGHVS and CDR2 as FQNEAQ. CDR3 length: 12 residues. Trimming removed 2 bases at V and 10 bases at J, with 11 bases between. The full variable domain, completed using reference TRBV7-8 and TRBJ1-1, is GAGVSQSPRYKVAKRGQDVALRCDPISGHVSLFWYQQALGQGPEFLTYFQNEAQLDKSGLPSDRFFAERPEGSVSTLKIQRTQQEDSAVYLCASSLSGRGAFFGQGTRLTVV.

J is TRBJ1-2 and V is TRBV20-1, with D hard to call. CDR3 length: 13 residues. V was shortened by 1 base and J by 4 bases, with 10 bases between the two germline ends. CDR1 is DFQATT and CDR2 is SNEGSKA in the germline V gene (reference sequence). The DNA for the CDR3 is TGCAGTGCTAGAGCCGAGGGTTTCTATGGCTACACCTTC. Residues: CSARAEGFYGYTF.

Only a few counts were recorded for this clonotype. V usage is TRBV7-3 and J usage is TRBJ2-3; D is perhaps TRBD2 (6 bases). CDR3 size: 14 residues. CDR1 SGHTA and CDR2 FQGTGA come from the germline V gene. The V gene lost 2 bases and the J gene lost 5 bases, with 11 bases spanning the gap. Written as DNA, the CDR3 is TGTGCCAGCAGCTTAGGGGGGTATGGAGATACGCAGTATTTT. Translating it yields CASSLGGYGDTQYF.

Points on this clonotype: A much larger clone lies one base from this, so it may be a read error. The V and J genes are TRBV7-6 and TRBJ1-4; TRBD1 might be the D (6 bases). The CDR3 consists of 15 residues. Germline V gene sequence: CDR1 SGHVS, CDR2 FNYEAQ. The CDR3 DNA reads TGTGCCAGCAGCTTAAACGACAGGCCCAATGAAAAACTGATTTTT. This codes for CASSLNDRPNEKLIF.

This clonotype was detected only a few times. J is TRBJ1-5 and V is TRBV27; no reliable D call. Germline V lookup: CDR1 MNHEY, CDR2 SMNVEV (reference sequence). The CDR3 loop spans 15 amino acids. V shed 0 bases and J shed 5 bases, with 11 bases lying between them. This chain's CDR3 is CASSLSLEGYQPQHF. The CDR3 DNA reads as TGTGCCAGCAGTTTATCTCTGGAGGGCTATCAGCCCCAGCATTTT.

The CDR3 DNA sequence: TGTGCCAGCAGCCTCCGATTGCTAGCGGGGGGGCAGGCGGATACGCAGTATTTT. It translates to CASSLRLLAGGQADTQYF. The chain joins TRBV7-2 to TRBJ2-3, with 12 bases aligning to TRBD2. From germline, CDR1 is SGHTA and CDR2 FQGNSA. V dropped 5 bases and J dropped 6; count of bases not matched to a gene: 15. The CDR3 consists of 18 residues. The full variable domain, its missing parts supplied by reference TRBV7-2 and TRBJ2-3, is GAGVSQSPSNKVTEKGKDVELRCDPISGHTALYWYRQSLGQGLEFLIYFQGNSAPDKSGLPSDRFSAERTGGSVSTLTIQRTQQEDSAVYLCASSLRLLAGGQADTQYFGPGTRLTVL.

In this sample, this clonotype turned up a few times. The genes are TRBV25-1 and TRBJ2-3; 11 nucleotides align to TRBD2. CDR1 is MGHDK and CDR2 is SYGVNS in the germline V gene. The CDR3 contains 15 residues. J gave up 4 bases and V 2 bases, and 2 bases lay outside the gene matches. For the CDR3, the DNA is TGTGCCAGCAGTGAAGAGGGACTAGCGGCAGATACGCAGTATTTT. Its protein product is CASSEEGLAADTQYF.

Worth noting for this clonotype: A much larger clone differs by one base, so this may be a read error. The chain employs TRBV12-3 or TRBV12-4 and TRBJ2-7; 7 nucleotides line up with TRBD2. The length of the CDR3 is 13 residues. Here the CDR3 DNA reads TGTACCAGCAGTTTACGGGGGGTATACGAGCAGTACGTC. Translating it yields CTSSLRGVYEQYV.

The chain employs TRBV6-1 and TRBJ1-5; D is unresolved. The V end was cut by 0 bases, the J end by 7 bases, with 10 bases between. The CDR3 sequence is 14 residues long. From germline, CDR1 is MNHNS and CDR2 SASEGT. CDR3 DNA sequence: TGTGCCAGCAGTGAAGCGGGCAACCACCAGCCCCAGCATTTT. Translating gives CASSEAGNHQPQHF.

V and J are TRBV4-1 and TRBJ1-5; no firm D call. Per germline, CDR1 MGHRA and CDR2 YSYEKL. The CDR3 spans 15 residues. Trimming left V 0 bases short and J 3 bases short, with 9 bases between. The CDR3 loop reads CASSQDWIDNQPQHF. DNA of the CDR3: TGCGCCAGCAGCCAAGATTGGATAGACAATCAGCCCCAGCATTTT.

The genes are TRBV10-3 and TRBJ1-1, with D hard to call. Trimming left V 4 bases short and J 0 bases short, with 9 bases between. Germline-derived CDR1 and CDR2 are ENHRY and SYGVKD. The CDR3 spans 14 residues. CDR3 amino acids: CAISARTMNTEAFF. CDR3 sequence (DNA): TGTGCCATCAGTGCTCGGACCATGAACACTGAAGCTTTCTTT.

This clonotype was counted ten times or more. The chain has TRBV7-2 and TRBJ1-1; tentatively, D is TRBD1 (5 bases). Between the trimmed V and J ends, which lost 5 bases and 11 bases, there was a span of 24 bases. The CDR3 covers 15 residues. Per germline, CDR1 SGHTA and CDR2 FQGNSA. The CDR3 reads CASSHPGLPPNWAFF. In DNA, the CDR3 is TGTGCCAGCAGCCACCCGGGACTCCCTCCCAATTGGGCTTTCTTT.

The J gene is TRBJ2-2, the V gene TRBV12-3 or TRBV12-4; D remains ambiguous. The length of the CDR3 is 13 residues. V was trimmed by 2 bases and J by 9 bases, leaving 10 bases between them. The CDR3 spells CASSLWVGRELFF. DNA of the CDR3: TGTGCCAGCAGTTTATGGGTAGGGAGGGAGCTGTTTTTT.

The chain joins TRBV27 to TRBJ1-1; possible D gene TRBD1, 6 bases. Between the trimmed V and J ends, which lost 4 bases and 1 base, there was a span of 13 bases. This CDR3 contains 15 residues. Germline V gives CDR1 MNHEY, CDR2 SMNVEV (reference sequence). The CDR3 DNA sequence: TGTGCCAGCAGTTCTCCGGGACACACGAACACTGAAGCTTTCTTT. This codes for CASSSPGHTNTEAFF.

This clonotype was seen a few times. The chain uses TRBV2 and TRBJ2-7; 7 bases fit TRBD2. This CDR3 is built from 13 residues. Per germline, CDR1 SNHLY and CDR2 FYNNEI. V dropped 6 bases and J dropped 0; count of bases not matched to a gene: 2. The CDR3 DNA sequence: TGTGCCAGCAGCGGGGGGAGCTCCTACGAGCAGTACGTC. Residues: CASSGGSSYEQYV.

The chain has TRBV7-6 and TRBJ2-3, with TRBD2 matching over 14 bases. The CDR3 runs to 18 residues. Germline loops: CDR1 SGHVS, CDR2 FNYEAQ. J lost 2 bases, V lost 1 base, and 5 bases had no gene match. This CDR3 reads CASSLGTSGGQYTDTQYF. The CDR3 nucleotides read TGTGCCAGCAGCTTAGGGACTAGCGGGGGGCAATACACAGATACGCAGTATTTT.

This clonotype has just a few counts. The CDR3 spells CASSQPPGHEQYF. In DNA form, the CDR3 reads TGTGCCAGCAGCCAACCTCCCGGCCACGAGCAGTACTTC. The V gene is TRBV3-1, the J gene TRBJ2-7; the D is unclear. CDR3 length equals 13 residues. Trimming left V 2 bases short and J 5 bases short, with 10 bases between. The V gene's germline CDR1 is LGHDT and CDR2 YNNKEL (reference sequence).

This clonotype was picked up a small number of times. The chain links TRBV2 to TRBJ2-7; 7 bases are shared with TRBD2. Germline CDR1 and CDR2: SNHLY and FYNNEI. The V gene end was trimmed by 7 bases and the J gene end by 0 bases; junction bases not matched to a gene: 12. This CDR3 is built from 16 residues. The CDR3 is CASNGETGTNSYEQYF. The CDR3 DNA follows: TGTGCCAGCAATGGAGAAACCGGGACTAACTCCTACGAGCAGTACTTC.

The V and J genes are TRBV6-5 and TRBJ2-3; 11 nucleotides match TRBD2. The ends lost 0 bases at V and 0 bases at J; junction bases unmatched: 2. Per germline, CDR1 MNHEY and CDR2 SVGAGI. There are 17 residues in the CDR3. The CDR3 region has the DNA TGTGCCAGCAGTTACTCGACTAGCGGGGAAAGCACAGATACGCAGTATTTT. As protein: CASSYSTSGESTDTQYF.

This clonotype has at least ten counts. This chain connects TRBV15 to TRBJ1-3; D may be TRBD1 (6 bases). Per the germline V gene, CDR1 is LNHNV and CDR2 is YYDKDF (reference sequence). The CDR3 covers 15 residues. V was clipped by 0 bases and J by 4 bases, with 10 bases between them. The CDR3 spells CATSRDRGPGNTIYF. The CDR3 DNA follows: TGTGCCACCAGCAGAGATCGGGGGCCGGGAAACACCATATATTTT.